What follows are 21 T cell receptor beta chains derived from one specimen sequenced in a study of human thymus T cells. Using immunoSEQ multiplex PCR, the repertoire was profiled, and TCRdb retains in-frame clones only, with some absent. The table lists some 120,000 clones, more than 90% of them singletons. Thymic material originated from resections removed in the course of corrective heart surgery. Sequenced: thymus tissue. These receptors all stem from a boy younger than two with a congenital heart defect but otherwise immunologically healthy.

This clone was seen just once. This sequence joins TRBV5-6 and TRBJ2-2; 7 bases are a match to TRBD1. This CDR3 spans 17 amino acids. Losses at the gene ends were 7 bases for V and 3 bases for J; bases not matched to a gene: 15. Germline values: CDR1 SGHDT, CDR2 YYEEEE. The CDR3 here is CASSFSRAGGYTGELFF. The CDR3 DNA follows: TGTGCCAGCTCTTTCAGCCGGGCAGGGGGTTACACCGGGGAGCTGTTTTTT.

The J gene is TRBJ2-1, the V gene TRBV4-1; 7 positions match TRBD2. CDR1 is MGHRA and CDR2 is YSYEKL in the germline V gene. J gave up 2 bases and V 0 bases, and 1 base lay outside the gene matches. This CDR3 comprises 15 residues. The CDR3 coding sequence is TGCGCCAGCAGCCAAGACCGGGGGGCCTACAATGAGCAGTTCTTC. Its translation is CASSQDRGAYNEQFF.

The chain uses TRBV28 and TRBJ2-3; 7 bases line up with TRBD2. Germline assignment: CDR1 MDHEN and CDR2 SYDVKM. J gave up 0 bases and V 3 bases, and 9 bases lay outside the gene matches. There are 17 residues in the CDR3. The CDR3 region is CASSFASGASSTDTQYF. CDR3 bases: TGTGCCAGCAGTTTTGCTAGCGGAGCTTCTAGCACAGATACGCAGTATTTT.

V and J are TRBV27 and TRBJ1-6; D call uncertain. Germline V gene data show CDR1 as MNHEY and CDR2 as SMNVEV (reference sequence). The V end was cut by 6 bases, the J end by 12 bases, with 18 bases between. This CDR3 is 14 amino acids long. The CDR3 spells CASSSGDPSGPLHF. CDR3 bases: TGTGCCAGCAGCTCCGGCGACCCATCAGGACCCCTCCACTTT.

The chain couples TRBV7-2 to TRBJ2-7; D gene uncertain. The CDR3 is 14 amino acids. Germline CDR1 is SGHTA and CDR2 is FQGNSA. V was clipped by 0 bases and J by 6 bases, with 12 bases between them. Written as DNA, the CDR3 is TGTGCCAGCAGCTTAGCCTCCCCGGTTCCCGAGCAGTACTTC. Its protein product is CASSLASPVPEQYF.

In nucleotides, the CDR3 is TGTGCCGGGTCGTCTTATCCTGGATCTGATAATTCACCCCTCCACTTT. Translation gives CAGSSYPGSDNSPLHF. The V gene is TRBV30, the J gene TRBJ1-6, with D unresolved. Trimming pared 8 bases from V and 5 bases from J, leaving 22 bases between. This CDR3 spans 16 amino acids. CDR1 and CDR2 from the germline V gene are GTSNPN and SVGIG (reference sequence).

The V call is TRBV7-9, the J call TRBJ2-5; unclear D gene. V was cut by 1 base and J by 5 bases, with 14 bases left in between. Per the germline V gene, CDR1 is SEHNR and CDR2 is FQNEAQ (reference sequence). The CDR3 contains 15 residues. Written as DNA, the CDR3 is TGTGCCAGCAGCTTAGAAGGGCATTTTCACGAGACCCAGTACTTC. The encoded protein is CASSLEGHFHETQYF. Looking up the rest from reference TRBV7-9 and TRBJ2-5 gives the full variable domain: DTGVSQNPRHKITKRGQNVTFRCDPISEHNRLYWYRQTLGQGPEFLTYFQNEAQLEKSRLLSDRFSAERPKGSFSTLEIQRTEQGDSAMYLCASSLEGHFHETQYFGPGTRLLVL.

The V gene is TRBV5-1, the J gene TRBJ1-5; 8 nucleotides line up with TRBD1. Trimming took 4 bases from V and 4 from J; bases not matched to a gene: 7. CDR3 length: 15 residues. In germline, CDR1 is SGHRS, CDR2 YFSETQ. CDR3 loop: CASSKLQGGNQPQHF. Written as DNA, the CDR3 is TGCGCCAGCAGCAAGCTACAGGGGGGGAATCAGCCCCAGCATTTT.

The J gene is TRBJ1-2, the V gene TRBV5-6; TRBD1 is a possible D gene (5 bases). The V and J ends lost 5 bases and 14 bases respectively, with 16 bases between them. Germline CDR1 SGHDT, CDR2 YYEEEE. This CDR3 comprises 11 residues. The DNA of the CDR3 is TGTGCCAGCAGGTCTCCCGAGGGGTGGACCTTC. It codes for CASRSPEGWTF.

This clone appeared once. The J gene is TRBJ1-2, the V gene TRBV14; D gene ambiguous. The CDR3 has 14 residues. V was clipped by 4 bases and J by 4 bases, with 13 bases between them. In germline, CDR1 is SGHDN, CDR2 FVKESK. The CDR3 region has the DNA TGTGCCAGCAGCCCCTCGGGGAGCCGCTATGGCTACACCTTC. Protein sequence: CASSPSGSRYGYTF.

The V call is TRBV7-2, the J call TRBJ1-3; D gene uncertain. V was shortened by 1 base and J by 0 bases, with 7 bases between the two germline ends. Germline V gene sequence: CDR1 SGHTA, CDR2 FQGNSA. The CDR3 has 15 residues. The CDR3 sequence is CASSLDAVSGNTIYF. The DNA of the CDR3 is TGTGCCAGCAGCTTAGACGCAGTCTCTGGAAACACCATATATTTT. The whole variable domain, remainder taken from reference TRBV7-2 and TRBJ1-3, is GAGVSQSPSNKVTEKGKDVELRCDPISGHTALYWYRQSLGQGLEFLIYFQGNSAPDKSGLPSDRFSAERTGGSVSTLTIQRTQQEDSAVYLCASSLDAVSGNTIYFGEGSWLTVV.

In DNA form, the CDR3 reads TGTGCCAGCAGCTATTACGGACGGAACACTGAAGCTTTCTTT. Residues: CASSYYGRNTEAFF. The chain carries TRBV6-5 and TRBJ1-1; no reliable D call. The germline V and J ends were trimmed by 6 bases and 1 base, with 12 bases remaining between them. The CDR3 totals 14 residues. The germline CDR1 and CDR2 sequences are MNHEY and SVGAGI.

The gene calls are TRBV18 and TRBJ2-3, with D uncertain. The germline V and J ends were trimmed by 6 bases and 1 base, with 14 bases remaining between them. The CDR3 sequence is 15 residues long. Germline loops: CDR1 KGHSH, CDR2 LQKENI. Here the CDR3 DNA reads TGTGCCAGCTCTCAAAACCCGTCCGGCACAGATACGCAGTATTTT. Amino acid sequence: CASSQNPSGTDTQYF.

The chain combines TRBV19 with TRBJ1-2, with 7 bases lining up with TRBD1. The V gene's germline CDR1 is LNHDA and CDR2 SQIVND (reference sequence). V shed 4 bases, J shed 7 bases, and the junction held 12 bases outside the gene matches. There are 15 residues in the CDR3. CDR3 DNA sequence: TGTGCCAGTAGTACCCTATTGACAGGGTGGGGTGGCTACACCTTC. This encodes CASSTLLTGWGGYTF.

The chain couples TRBV4-3 to TRBJ2-7, with a possible D match to TRBD2 (6 bases). Germline CDR1 reads LGHNA; CDR2 reads YSLEER. Trimming shortened V by 1 base and J by 0 bases, and 7 bases separated the two germline ends. The CDR3 is 14 residues long. DNA for the CDR3: TGCGCCAGCAGCCAAGTCGGGGGCTCCTACGAGCAGTACTTC. Translated, it gives CASSQVGGSYEQYF.

The CDR3 nucleotides read TGTGCCATCAGGACAGTAGCGGGGGCGGATACAGATACGCAGTATTTT. The encoded protein is CAIRTVAGADTDTQYF. V usage is TRBV10-3 and J usage is TRBJ2-3, with 9 bases aligning to TRBD2. With 6 bases clipped from V and 3 bases from J, the junction kept 10 bases outside the gene matches. The CDR3 has 16 amino acids. Germline values: CDR1 ENHRY, CDR2 SYGVKD.

In its sample, this clone was seen once. The chain has TRBV19 and TRBJ2-1; D gene uncertain. CDR3 length equals 11 residues. Trimming took off 6 bases at V and 6 bases at J, with 6 bases between the two ends. The germline V gene has CDR1 LNHDA and CDR2 SQIVND (reference sequence). DNA of the CDR3: TGTGCCAGTAGGGTTACCAATGAGCAGTTCTTC. Translating it yields CASRVTNEQFF.

The chain combines TRBV28 with TRBJ2-4, with a tentative D call TRBD2 (5 bases). Germline V gives CDR1 MDHEN, CDR2 SYDVKM. Deletions cut 3 bases from V and 1 base from J, with 16 bases between. This CDR3 contains 17 residues. CDR3 protein: CASSFPLNGGAKNIQYF. The CDR3 coding sequence is TGTGCCAGCAGTTTCCCCCTTAACGGCGGGGCCAAAAACATTCAGTACTTC.

V gene TRBV28 combines with J gene TRBJ2-4, with 9 bases identical to TRBD2. V gave up 7 bases and J gave up 0 bases; unmatched junction bases: 16. The germline V gene encodes CDR1 MDHEN and CDR2 SYDVKM. CDR3 size: 19 residues. The CDR3 DNA reads as TGTGCCAGCAAGGGAGCGGGGGGTCGTTCCATACTAGCCAAAAACATTCAGTACTTC. Translated: CASKGAGGRSILAKNIQYF.

This chain links TRBV4-2 with TRBJ2-2; 7 bases line up with TRBD2. The CDR3 has 15 residues. The germline V gene has CDR1 LGHNA and CDR2 YNFKEQ. V lost 4 bases to trimming and J lost 2 bases; unmatched junction nucleotides: 4. The CDR3 here is CASSPRDYNTGELFF. As DNA, the CDR3 is TGTGCCAGCAGCCCCCGGGACTACAACACCGGGGAGCTGTTTTTT.

The V and J genes are TRBV12-5 and TRBJ1-6; 9 nucleotides agree with TRBD1. Germline V gene lookup returns CDR1 LGHNT and CDR2 FRNRAP. The CDR3 is 15 amino acids. The J segment lost 5 bases and the V segment lost 4 bases, leaving 3 bases of the junction unmatched. CDR3 protein: CASGYGQGNNSPLHF. Written as DNA, the CDR3 is TGTGCTAGTGGTTACGGACAGGGGAATAATTCACCCCTCCACTTT. The full variable domain, completed using reference TRBV12-5 and TRBJ1-6, is DARVTQTPRHKVTEMGQEVTMRCQPILGHNTVFWYRQTMMQGLELLAYFRNRAPLDDSGMPKDRFSAEMPDATLATLKIQPSEPRDSAVYFCASGYGQGNNSPLHFGNGTRLTVT.